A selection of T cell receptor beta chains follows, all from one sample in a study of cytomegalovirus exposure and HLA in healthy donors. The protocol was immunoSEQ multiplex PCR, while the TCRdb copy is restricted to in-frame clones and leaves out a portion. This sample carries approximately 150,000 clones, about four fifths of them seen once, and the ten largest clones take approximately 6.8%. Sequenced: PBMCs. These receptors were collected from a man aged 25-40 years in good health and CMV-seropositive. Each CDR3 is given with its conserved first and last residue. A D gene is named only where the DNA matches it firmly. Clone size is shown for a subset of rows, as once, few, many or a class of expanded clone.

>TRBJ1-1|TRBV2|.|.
TGTGCCAGCAGTGAAGAGGCTTCAGGCCCTTTCTTT
CASSEEASGPFF
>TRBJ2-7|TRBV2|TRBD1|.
TGTGCCAGCAGGGCCCGGGAAGGGGGCTTCCACGAGCAGTACTTC
CASRAREGGFHEQYF
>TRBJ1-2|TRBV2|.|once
TGTGCCAGCAGTCGAGCGACGCGGTCGGGGGGCTACACCTTC
CASSRATRSGGYTF
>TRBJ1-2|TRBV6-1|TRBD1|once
TGTGCCAGCTGGGGACAGGGAGTTAACTATGGCTACACCTTC
CASWGQGVNYGYTF
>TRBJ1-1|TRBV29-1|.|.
TGCAGCGCCCTTGCAGGAAACACTGAAGCTTTCTTT
CSALAGNTEAFF
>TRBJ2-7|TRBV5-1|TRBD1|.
TGCGCCAGCAGCTTGGTACAGGGGGGCACCTACGAGCAGTACTTC
CASSLVQGGTYEQYF
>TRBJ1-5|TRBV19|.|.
TGTGCCAGTATCCTGGCCGGGGAGGATCAGCCCCAGCATTTT
CASILAGEDQPQHF
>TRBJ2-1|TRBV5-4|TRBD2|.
TGTGCCAGCAGCCGAGGGGGAGCTAGCGGGCTAACTAATGAGCAGTTCTTC
CASSRGGASGLTNEQFF
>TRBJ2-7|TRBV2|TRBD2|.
TGTGCCAGCATTGGGGAGGGGAGCTCCTACGAGCAGTACTTC
CASIGEGSSYEQYF
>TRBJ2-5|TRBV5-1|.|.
TGCGCCAGCAGCTTGGGACACAACCAAGAGACCCAGTACTTC
CASSLGHNQETQYF
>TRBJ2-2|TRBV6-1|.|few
TGTGCCAGCAGTGAAATCAGGGGCGGCGACACCGGGGAGCTGTTTTTT
CASSEIRGGDTGELFF
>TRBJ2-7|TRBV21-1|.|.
TGTGCCAGCAGCAAAGATATCCGGGACAGGGAGGCGTACGAGCAGTACTTC
CASSKDIRDREAYEQYF
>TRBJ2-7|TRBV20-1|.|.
TGCAGTGCTAGCACCGGCTACGAGCAGTACTTC
CSASTGYEQYF
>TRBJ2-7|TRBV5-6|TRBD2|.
TGTGCCAGCCTGGGGCGGGGGGGCTCCGAGCAGTACTTC
CASLGRGGSEQYF
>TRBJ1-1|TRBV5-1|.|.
TGCGCCAGCAGCCCCAATTTGGACAGATGGGGCACTGAAGCTTTCTTT
CASSPNLDRWGTEAFF
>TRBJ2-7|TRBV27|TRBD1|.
TGTGCCAGCAGTTTTCGGACAGGGGTATATGACGAGCAGTACTTC
CASSFRTGVYDEQYF
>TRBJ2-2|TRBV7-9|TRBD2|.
TGTGCCAGCAGCCTGCGAGCGGGGGAGGACACCGGGGAGCTGTTTTTT
CASSLRAGEDTGELFF
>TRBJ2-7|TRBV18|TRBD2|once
TGTGCCAGCTCGTCTCCTAGCGGGAGGTCCTACGAGCAGTACTTC
CASSSPSGRSYEQYF
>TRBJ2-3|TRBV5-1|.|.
TGCGCCAGCAGCTTGGCAGGGTTAAGGACAGATACGCAGTATTTT
CASSLAGLRTDTQYF
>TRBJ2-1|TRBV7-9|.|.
TGTGCCAGCAGCCAACTAGAGAATGAGCAGTTCTTC
CASSQLENEQFF
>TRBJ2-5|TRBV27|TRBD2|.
TGTGCCAGCAATGCCGGGACTAGCGAAGAGACCCAGTACTTC
CASNAGTSEETQYF
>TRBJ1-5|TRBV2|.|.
TGTGCCAGCAGTCAACAGCCTAGCAATCAGCCCCAGCATTTT
CASSQQPSNQPQHF
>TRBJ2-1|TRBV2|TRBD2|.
TGTGCCACCCTTGATGGGAGGGCTTCGGTATCATTCGCCAATGAGCAGTTCTTC
CATLDGRASVSFANEQFF
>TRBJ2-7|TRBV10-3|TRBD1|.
TGTGCCATCAGCCTCGGGACAGGGACCTACGAGCAGTACTTC
CAISLGTGTYEQYF
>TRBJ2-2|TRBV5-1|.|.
TGCGCCAGCAGGTTTAGACCAGGTTTTAACACCGGGGAGCTGTTTTTT
CASRFRPGFNTGELFF
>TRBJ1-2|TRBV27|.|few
TGTGCCAGCAGTTTTGGAGCTAACTATGGCTACACCTTC
CASSFGANYGYTF
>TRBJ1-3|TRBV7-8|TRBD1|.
TGTGCCAGCAGCTCGTACCGGGACAGGGGCAGAAACACCATATATTTT
CASSSYRDRGRNTIYF
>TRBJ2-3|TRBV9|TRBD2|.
TGTGCCAGCAGCTCTGGACTAGCGGGGGCCCGCGGAGATACGCAGTATTTT
CASSSGLAGARGDTQYF
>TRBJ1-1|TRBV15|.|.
TGTGCCACCAGCAGAGAGGAGGACACTGAAGCTTTCTTT
CATSREEDTEAFF
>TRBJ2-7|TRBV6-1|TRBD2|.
TGTGCCAGCAGTGAATCGGGGGGGGCGGGTTACGAGCAGTACTTC
CASSESGGAGYEQYF
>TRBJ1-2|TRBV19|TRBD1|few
TGTGCCAGTAGTATAGTGGGGGACAGAGCTAACTATGGCTACACCTTC
CASSIVGDRANYGYTF
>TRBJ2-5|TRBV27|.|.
TGTGCCAGCAGTACGGGGTTCCAAGAGACCCAGTACTTC
CASSTGFQETQYF
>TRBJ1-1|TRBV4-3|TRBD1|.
TGCGCCAGCAGCCAAGATCCCCAGGGGGCGACTGAAGCTTTCTTT
CASSQDPQGATEAFF
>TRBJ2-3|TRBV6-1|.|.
TGTGCCAGCAGTGAAGCACCTAATACGCAGTATTTT
CASSEAPNTQYF
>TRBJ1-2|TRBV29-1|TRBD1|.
TGCAGCGTTGCACCGACAGGGAGTTATGGCTACACCTTC
CSVAPTGSYGYTF
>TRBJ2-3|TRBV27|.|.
TGTGCCAGCAGTATCGAGACTAGTTCAGATACGCAGTATTTT
CASSIETSSDTQYF
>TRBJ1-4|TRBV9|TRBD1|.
TGTGCCAGCAGCGTAGCGGACAGGGTAAATGAAAAACTGTTTTTT
CASSVADRVNEKLFF
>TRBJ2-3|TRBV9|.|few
TGTGCCAGCGCCCAAGGGGGGGCGGACCCCACAGATACGCAGTATTTT
CASAQGGADPTDTQYF
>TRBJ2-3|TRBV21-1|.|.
TGTGCCAGCAGCAAACTTTTGGGACTCTTAACCACAGATACGCAGTATTTT
CASSKLLGLLTTDTQYF
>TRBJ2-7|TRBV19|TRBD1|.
TGTGCCAGTAAGTCCTCCGGGACAGACCCCTACGAGCAGTACTTC
CASKSSGTDPYEQYF
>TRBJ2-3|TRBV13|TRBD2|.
TGTGCCAGCACCCTGCTGGCGGGCGGGGGGGCGTCTACAGATACGCAGTATTTT
CASTLLAGGGASTDTQYF
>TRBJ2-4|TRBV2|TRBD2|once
TGTGCCAGCAGTGGGAGGCTAGCGGGAGGGGAAAACATTCAGTACTTC
CASSGRLAGGENIQYF
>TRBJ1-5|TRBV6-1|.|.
TGTGCCAGCAGTGAAAGTCCCAGGGATCAGCCCCAGCATTTT
CASSESPRDQPQHF
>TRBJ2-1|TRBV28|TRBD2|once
TGTGCCAGCGATTCTAGCGGGAGCTCTAATGAGCAGTTCTTC
CASDSSGSSNEQFF
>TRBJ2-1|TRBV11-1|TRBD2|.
TGTGCCAGCAGCTTAGCCCGAAGACTAGCGGGAGGAGGCGAGCAGTTCTTC
CASSLARRLAGGGEQFF
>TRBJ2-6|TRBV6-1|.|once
TGTGCCAGCAGGTACTCTGGGGCCAACGTCCTGACTTTC
CASRYSGANVLTF
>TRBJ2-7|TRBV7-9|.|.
TGTGCCAGCAGCTCAACAGGGGGGGCCTACGAGCAGTACTTC
CASSSTGGAYEQYF
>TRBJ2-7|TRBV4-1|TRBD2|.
TGCGCCAGCAGCCAAGACGGTCGGGGGGGCGAGCAGTACTTC
CASSQDGRGGEQYF
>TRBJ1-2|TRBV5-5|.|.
TGTGCCAGCAGCCCGGACACCGCTAACTATGGCTACACCTTC
CASSPDTANYGYTF
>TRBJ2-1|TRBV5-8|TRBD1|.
TGTGCCAGCAGCTTGGCCGGGACAGAGCTTTACAATGAGCAGTTCTTC
CASSLAGTELYNEQFF
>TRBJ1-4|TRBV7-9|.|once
TGTGCCAGCAGCTTTTCAACACGGGGGGGAAATGAAAAACTGTTTTTT
CASSFSTRGGNEKLFF